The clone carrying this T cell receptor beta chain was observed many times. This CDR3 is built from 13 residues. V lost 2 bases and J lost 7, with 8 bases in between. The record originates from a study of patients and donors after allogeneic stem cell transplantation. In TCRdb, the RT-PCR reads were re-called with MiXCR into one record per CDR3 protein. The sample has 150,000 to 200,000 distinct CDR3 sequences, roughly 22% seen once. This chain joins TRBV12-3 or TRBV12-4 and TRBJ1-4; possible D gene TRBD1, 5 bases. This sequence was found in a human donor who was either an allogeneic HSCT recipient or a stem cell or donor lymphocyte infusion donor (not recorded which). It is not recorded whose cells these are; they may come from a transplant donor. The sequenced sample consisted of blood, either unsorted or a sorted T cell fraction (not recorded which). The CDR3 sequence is CASSLRGGEKLFF. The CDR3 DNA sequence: TGTGCCAGCAGTTTAAGGGGCGGTGAAAAACTGTTTTTT.